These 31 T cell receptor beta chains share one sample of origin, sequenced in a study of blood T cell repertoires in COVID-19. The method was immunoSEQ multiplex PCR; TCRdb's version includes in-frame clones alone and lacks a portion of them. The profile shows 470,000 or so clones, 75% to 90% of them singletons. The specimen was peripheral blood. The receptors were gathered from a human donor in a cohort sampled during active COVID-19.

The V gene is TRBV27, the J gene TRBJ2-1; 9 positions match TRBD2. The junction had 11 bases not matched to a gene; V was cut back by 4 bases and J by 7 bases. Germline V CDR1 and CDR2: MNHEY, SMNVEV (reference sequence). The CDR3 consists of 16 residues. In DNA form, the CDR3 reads TGTGCCAGCAGTTCCCTGATAGCGGGAGCGCGAAATGAGCAGTTCTTC. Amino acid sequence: CASSSLIAGARNEQFF.

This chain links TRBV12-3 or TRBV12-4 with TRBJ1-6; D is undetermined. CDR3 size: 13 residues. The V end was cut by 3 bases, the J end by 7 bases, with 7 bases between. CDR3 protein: CASSLRGNSPLHF. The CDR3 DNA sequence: TGTGCCAGCAGTTTGCGGGGAAATTCACCCCTCCACTTT.

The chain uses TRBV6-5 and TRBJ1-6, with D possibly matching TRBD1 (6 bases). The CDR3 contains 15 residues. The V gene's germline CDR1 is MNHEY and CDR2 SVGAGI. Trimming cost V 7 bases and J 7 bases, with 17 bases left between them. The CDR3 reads CASNPTGSANSPLHF. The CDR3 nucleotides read TGTGCCAGCAACCCGACAGGCTCCGCCAATTCACCCCTCCACTTT.

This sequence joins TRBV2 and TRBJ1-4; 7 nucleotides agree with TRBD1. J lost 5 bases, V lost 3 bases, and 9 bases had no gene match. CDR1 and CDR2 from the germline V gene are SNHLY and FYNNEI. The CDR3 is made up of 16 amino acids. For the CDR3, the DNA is TGTGCCAGCAGTGATGAAGCTATGGGACAGAATGAAAAACTGTTTTTT. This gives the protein CASSDEAMGQNEKLFF.

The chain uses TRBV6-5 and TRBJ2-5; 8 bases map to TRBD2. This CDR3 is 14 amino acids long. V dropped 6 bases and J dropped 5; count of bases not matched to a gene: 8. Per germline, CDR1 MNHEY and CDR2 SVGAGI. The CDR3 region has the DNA TGTGCCAGCAGCATGATAGCGGGAAGTGAGACCCAGTACTTC. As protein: CASSMIAGSETQYF.

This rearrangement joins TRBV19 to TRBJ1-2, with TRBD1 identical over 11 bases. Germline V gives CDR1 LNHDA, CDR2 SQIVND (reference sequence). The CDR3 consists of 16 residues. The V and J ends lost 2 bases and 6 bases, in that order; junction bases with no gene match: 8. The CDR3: CASSINTRTGGDGYTF. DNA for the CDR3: TGTGCCAGTAGTATAAATACTCGGACAGGGGGCGATGGCTACACCTTC.

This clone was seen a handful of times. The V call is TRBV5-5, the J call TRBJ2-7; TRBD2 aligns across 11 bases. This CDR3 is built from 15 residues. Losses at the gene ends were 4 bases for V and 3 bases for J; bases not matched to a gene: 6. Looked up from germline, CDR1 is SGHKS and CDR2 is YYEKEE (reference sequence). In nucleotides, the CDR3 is TGTGCCAGCAGCGGGGGGCTAGCGGGAGGCTACGAGCAGTACTTC. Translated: CASSGGLAGGYEQYF.

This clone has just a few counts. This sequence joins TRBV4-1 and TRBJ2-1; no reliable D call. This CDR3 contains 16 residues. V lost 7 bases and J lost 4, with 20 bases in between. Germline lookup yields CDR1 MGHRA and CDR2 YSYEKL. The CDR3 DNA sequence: TGCGCCAGCACCCTCTTCCTTGATACCCAGTACAATGAGCAGTTCTTC. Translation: CASTLFLDTQYNEQFF.

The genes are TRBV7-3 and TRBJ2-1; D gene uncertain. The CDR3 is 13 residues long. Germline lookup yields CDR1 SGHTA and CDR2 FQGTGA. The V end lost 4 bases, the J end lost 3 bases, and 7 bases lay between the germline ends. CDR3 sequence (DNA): TGTGCCAGCAGCTCGACTGGCTACAATGAGCAGTTCTTC. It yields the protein CASSSTGYNEQFF. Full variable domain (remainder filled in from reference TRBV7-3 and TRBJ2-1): GAGVSQTPSNKVTEKGKYVELRCDPISGHTALYWYRQSLGQGPEFLIYFQGTGAADDSGLPNDRFFAVRPEGSVSTLKIQRTERGDSAVYLCASSSTGYNEQFFGPGTRLTVL.

The CDR3 spells CASTGGMGGFTDTQYF. The CDR3 DNA reads TGTGCCAGCACCGGTGGGATGGGGGGGTTCACAGATACGCAGTATTTT. This chain links TRBV2 with TRBJ2-3, with 7 bases that match TRBD2. The CDR3 has 16 residues. Germline V gives CDR1 SNHLY, CDR2 FYNNEI. Trimming cost V 7 bases and J 2 bases; bases outside gene matches: 12.

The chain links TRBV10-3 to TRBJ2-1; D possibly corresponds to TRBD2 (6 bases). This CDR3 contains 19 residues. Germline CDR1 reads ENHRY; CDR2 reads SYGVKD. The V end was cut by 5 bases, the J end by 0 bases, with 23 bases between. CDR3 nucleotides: TGTGCCATCAGTAAACCGAAGGACAAAACGGGGGTCTCCTACAATGAGCAGTTCTTC. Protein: CAISKPKDKTGVSYNEQFF.

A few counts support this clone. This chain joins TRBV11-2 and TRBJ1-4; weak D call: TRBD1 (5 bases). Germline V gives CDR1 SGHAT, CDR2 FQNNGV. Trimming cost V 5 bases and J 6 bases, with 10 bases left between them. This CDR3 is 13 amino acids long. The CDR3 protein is CASSLQVYEKLFF. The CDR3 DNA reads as TGTGCCAGCAGCCTACAGGTTTATGAAAAACTGTTTTTT.

This chain's CDR3 is CASSSTENQPQHF. CDR3 DNA: TGTGCCAGCAGTTCGACAGAAAATCAGCCCCAGCATTTT. V and J are TRBV6-6 and TRBJ1-5, with D perhaps matching TRBD1 (5 bases). The CDR3 covers 13 residues. Trimming removed 4 bases from V and 4 bases from J, with 8 bases in between. Germline lookup yields CDR1 MNHNY and CDR2 SVGAGI (reference sequence).

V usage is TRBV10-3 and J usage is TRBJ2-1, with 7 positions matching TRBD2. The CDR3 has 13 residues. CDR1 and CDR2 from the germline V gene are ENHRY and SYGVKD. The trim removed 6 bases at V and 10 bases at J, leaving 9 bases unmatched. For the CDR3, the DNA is TGTGCCATCAGCCCGGAGGGGAGGGGAGAGCAGTTCTTC. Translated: CAISPEGRGEQFF.

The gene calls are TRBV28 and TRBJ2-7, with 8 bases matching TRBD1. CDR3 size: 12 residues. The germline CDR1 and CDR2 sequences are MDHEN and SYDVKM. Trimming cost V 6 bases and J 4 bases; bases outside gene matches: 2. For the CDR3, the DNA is TGTGCCAGCAGCCGGACAGGGTACGAGCAGTACTTC. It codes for CASSRTGYEQYF.

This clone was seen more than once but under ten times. The CDR3 loop reads CASSLSPPGQYTDTQYF. CDR3 DNA: TGTGCCAGCAGTTTAAGCCCGCCGGGACAGTACACAGATACGCAGTATTTT. This chain joins TRBV27 and TRBJ2-3; 7 nucleotides agree with TRBD1. Germline CDR1 and CDR2: MNHEY and SMNVEV (reference sequence). The CDR3 sequence is 17 residues long. The V and J ends lost 2 bases and 2 bases, in that order; junction bases with no gene match: 10.

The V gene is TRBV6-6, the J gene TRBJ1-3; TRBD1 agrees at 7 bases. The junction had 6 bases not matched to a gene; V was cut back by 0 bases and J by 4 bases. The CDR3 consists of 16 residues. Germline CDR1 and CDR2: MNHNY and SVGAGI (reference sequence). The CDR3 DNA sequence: TGTGCCAGCAGTTACTCGACAGGGCAGTTAGGAAACACCATATATTTT. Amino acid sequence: CASSYSTGQLGNTIYF.

CDR3 protein: CASSYSTGRGNYGYTF. The CDR3 bases are TGTGCCAGCAGTTACTCGACGGGCAGAGGGAACTATGGCTACACCTTC. The rearrangement joins TRBV6-5 to TRBJ1-2; no reliable D call. Trimming removed 0 bases at V and 2 bases at J, with 13 bases between. The CDR3 contains 16 residues. Per germline, CDR1 MNHEY and CDR2 SVGAGI.

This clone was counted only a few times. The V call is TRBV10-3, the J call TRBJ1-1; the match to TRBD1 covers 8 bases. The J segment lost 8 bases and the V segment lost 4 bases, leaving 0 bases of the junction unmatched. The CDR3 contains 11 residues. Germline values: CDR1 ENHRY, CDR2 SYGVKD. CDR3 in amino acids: CAISGTGEAFF. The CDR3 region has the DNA TGTGCCATCAGTGGGACAGGGGAAGCTTTCTTT.

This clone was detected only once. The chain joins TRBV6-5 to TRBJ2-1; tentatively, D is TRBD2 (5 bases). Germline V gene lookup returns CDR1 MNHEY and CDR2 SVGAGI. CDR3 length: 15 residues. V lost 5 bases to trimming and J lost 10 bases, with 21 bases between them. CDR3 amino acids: CASSPTADPRGEQFF. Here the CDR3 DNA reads TGTGCCAGCAGTCCCACGGCGGACCCCCGAGGGGAGCAGTTCTTC.

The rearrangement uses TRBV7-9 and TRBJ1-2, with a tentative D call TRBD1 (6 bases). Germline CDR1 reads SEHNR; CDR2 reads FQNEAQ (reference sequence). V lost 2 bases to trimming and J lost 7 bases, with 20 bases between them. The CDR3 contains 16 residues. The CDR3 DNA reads TGTGCCAGCAGCTTATCGACAGGTGAGGCCACTTTTGGCTACACCTTC. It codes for CASSLSTGEATFGYTF.

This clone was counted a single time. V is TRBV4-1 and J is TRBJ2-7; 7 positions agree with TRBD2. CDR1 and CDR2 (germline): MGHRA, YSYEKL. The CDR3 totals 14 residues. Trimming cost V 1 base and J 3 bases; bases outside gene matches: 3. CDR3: CASSQGGGGYEQYF. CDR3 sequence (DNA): TGCGCCAGCAGCCAAGGAGGCGGGGGCTACGAGCAGTACTTC.

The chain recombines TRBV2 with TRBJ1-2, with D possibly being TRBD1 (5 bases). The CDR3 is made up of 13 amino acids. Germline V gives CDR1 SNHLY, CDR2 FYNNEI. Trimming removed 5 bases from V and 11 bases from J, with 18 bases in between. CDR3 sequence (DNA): TGTGCCAGCAGTACCGGTCAGGGCCAAAAGTACACCTTC. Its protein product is CASSTGQGQKYTF. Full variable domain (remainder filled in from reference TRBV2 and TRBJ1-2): EPEVTQTPSHQVTQMGQEVILRCVPISNHLYFYWYRQILGQKVEFLVSFYNNEISEKSEIFDDQFSVERPDGSNFTLKIRSTKLEDSAMYFCASSTGQGQKYTFGSGTRLTVV.

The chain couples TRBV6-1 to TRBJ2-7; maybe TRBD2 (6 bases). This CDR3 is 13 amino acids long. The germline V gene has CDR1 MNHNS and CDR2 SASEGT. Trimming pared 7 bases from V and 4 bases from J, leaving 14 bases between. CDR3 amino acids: CASTGTSIYEQYF. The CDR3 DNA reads TGTGCCAGCACCGGGACTTCGATTTACGAGCAGTACTTC.

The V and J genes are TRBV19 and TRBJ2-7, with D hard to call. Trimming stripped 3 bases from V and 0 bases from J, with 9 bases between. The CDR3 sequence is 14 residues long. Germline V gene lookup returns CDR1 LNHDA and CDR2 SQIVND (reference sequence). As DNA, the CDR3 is TGTGCCAGTAGTATGACCCCTAGCTCCTACGAGCAGTACTTC. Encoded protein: CASSMTPSSYEQYF.

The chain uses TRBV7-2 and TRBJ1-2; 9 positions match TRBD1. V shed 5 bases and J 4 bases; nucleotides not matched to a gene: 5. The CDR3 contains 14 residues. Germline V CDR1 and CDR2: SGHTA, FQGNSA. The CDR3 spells CASSQTGGFYGYTF. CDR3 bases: TGTGCCAGCAGCCAAACAGGGGGCTTCTATGGCTACACCTTC.

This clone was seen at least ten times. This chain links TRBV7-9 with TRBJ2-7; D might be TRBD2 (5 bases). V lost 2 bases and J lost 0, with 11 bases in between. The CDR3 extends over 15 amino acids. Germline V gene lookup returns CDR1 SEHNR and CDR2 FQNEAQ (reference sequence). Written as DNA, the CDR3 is TGTGCCAGCAGCTTATCTGTGGGGAGCTCCTACGAGCAGTACTTC. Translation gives CASSLSVGSSYEQYF. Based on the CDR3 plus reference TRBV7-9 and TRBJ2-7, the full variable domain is DTGVSQNPRHKITKRGQNVTFRCDPISEHNRLYWYRQTLGQGPEFLTYFQNEAQLEKSRLLSDRFSAERPKGSFSTLEIQRTEQGDSAMYLCASSLSVGSSYEQYFGPGTRLTVT.

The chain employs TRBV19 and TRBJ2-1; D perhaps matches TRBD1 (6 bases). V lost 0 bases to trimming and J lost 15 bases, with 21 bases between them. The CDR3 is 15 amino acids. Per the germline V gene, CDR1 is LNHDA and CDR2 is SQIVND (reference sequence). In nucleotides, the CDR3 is TGTGCCAGTAGTATAGAGACCCTCAGGGGACCACCTCCGTTCTTC. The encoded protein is CASSIETLRGPPPFF.

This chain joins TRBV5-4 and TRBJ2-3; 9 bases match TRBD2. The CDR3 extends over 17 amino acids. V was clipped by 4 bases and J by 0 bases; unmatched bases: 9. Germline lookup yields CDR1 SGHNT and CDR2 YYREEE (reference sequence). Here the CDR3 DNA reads TGTGCCAGCAGCCCGACTAGCGGAGTCTCTAGCACAGATACGCAGTATTTT. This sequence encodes CASSPTSGVSSTDTQYF.

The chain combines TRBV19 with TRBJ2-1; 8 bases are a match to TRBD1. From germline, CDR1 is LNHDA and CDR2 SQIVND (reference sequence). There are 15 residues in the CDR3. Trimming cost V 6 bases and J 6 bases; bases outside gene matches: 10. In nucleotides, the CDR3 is TGTGCCAGTAGCCCCCTGACAGGGGACGGCAATGAGCAGTTCTTC. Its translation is CASSPLTGDGNEQFF.

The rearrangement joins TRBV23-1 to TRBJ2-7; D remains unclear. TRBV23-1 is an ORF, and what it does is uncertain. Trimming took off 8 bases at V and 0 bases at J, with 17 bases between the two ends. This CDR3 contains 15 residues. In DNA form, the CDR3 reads TGCGCCAGCCAGTCCTCGCCAGGTTCCTCCTACGAGCAGTACTTC. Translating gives CASQSSPGSSYEQYF.